The T cell receptor (beta chain) under discussion was sequenced for a study of T cells in Graves' hyperthyroidism and ophthalmopathy. About the study: Staff took peripheral blood when the initial diagnosis was made, before any treatment began. Study-level results: The model made its ophthalmopathy prediction, and onset followed a median about 5.9 months later.

V lost 8 bases and J lost 1, with 15 bases in between. CDR3 length: 14 amino acids. Germline V lookup: CDR1 SGHTS, CDR2 YDEGEE. This clonotype was counted at least ten times. Its antigen remains unknown. Amplification targeted TCR beta CDR3 regions from RNA transcripts. TCR CDR3 regions were first amplified by RT-PCR with HTBI primers. Using its own MiXCR run on the multiplex PCR reads, TCRdb lists one record per CDR3 protein. Of about 740,000 distinct CDR3 sequences listed, 14% are singletons. Using 10 ml of fresh peripheral blood, PBMCs were prepared. The J gene is TRBJ1-1, the V gene TRBV5-8; no clear D. The origin of this receptor is a woman aged 18-29 years with Graves' hyperthyroidism. The sample consisted of blood. This CDR3 reads CASRQVDPNTEAFF. The CDR3 DNA reads as TGTGCCAGTAGGCAGGTAGACCCGAACACTGAAGCTTTCTTT.